One and the same sample provided the 3 T cell receptor beta chains below, sequenced in a study of response to subunit inactivated influenza vaccine. TCRdb ran MiXCR on the RT-PCR reads and lists one entry per CDR3 protein. Of about 700,000 distinct CDR3 sequences in the sample, over 11% were seen once. This sample comprised PBMCs from blood, obtained less than 15 days before vaccination. The source is a man aged 50 to 59 who received an inactivated influenza vaccine.

This clonotype was seen more than once but under ten times. This chain uses TRBV5-1 with TRBJ2-7, with D tentatively TRBD1 or TRBD2 (7 bases each). Trimming cost V 4 bases and J 2 bases, with 25 bases left between them. This CDR3 is 18 amino acids long. CDR1 and CDR2 (germline): SGHRS, YFSETQ. The chain's CDR3 is CASSPSGEATGTTYEQYF. The CDR3 coding sequence is TGCGCCAGCAGCCCCTCGGGTGAAGCGACAGGGACTACCTACGAGCAGTACTTC.

The rearrangement links TRBV7-6 to TRBJ2-7; possibly TRBD1 for D (6 bases). Germline CDR1 reads SGHVS; CDR2 reads FNYEAQ. Trimming took 2 bases from V and 2 from J, leaving 13 bases between them. The CDR3 consists of 15 residues. CDR3 coding DNA: TGTGCCAGCAGCTTATATCCAGGGGAGACCTACGAGCAGTACTTC. Translated, it gives CASSLYPGETYEQYF.

The genes are TRBV4-2 and TRBJ2-2; no reliable D call. In germline, CDR1 is LGHNA, CDR2 YNFKEQ. The V end lost 5 bases, the J end lost 4 bases, and 17 bases lay between the germline ends. The CDR3 spans 16 residues. CDR3 in amino acids: CASSAQVGVTTGELFF. CDR3 in DNA: TGTGCCAGCAGCGCGCAGGTGGGTGTGACCACCGGGGAGCTGTTTTTT.